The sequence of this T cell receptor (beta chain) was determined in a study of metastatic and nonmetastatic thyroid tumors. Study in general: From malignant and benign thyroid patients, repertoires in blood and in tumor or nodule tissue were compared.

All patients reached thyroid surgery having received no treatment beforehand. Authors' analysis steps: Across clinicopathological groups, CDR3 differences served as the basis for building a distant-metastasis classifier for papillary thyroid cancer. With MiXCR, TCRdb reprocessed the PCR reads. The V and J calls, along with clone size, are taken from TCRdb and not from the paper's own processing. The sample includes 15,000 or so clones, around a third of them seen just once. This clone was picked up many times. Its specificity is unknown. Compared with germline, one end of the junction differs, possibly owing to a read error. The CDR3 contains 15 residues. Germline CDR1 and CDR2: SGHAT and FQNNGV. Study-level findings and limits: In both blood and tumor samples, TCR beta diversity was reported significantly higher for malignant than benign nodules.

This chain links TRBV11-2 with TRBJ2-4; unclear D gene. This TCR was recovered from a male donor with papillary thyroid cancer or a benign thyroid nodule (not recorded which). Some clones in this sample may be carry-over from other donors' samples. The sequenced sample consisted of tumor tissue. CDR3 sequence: CASSLDLGAKNIQYF. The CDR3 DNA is TGTGCCAGCAGCCTAGACTTGGGGGCCAAAAACATTCAGTACTTC. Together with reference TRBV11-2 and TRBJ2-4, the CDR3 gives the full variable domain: EAGVAQSPRYKIIEKRQSVAFWCNPISGHATLYWYQQILGQGPKLLIQFQNNGVVDDSQLPKDRFSAERLKGVDSTLKIQPAKLEDSAVYLCASSLDLGAKNIQYFGAGTRLSVL.